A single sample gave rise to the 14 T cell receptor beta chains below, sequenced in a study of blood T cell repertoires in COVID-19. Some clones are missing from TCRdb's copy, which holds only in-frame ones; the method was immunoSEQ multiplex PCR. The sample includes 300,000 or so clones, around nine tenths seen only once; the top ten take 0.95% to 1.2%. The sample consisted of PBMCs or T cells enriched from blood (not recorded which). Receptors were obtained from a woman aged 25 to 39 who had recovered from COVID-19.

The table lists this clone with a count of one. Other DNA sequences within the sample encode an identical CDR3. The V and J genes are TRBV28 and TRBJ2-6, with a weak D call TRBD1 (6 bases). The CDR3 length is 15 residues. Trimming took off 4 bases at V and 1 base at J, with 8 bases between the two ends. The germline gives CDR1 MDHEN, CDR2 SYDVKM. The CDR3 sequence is CASSSGQSGANVLTF. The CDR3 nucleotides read TGTGCCAGCAGTTCTGGACAGTCTGGGGCCAACGTCCTGACTTTC.

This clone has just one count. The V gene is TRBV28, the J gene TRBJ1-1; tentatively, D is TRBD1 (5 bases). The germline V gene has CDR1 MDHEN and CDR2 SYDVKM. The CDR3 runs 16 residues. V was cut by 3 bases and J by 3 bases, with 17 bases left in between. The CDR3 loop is CASSFPGVGGHTEAFF. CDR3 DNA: TGTGCCAGCAGTTTTCCTGGCGTGGGGGGTCACACTGAAGCTTTCTTT.

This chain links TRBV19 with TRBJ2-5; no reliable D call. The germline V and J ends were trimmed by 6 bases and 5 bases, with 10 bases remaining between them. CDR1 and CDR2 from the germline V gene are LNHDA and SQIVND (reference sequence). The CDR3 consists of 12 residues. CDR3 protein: CASRDPGETQYF. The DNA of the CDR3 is TGTGCCAGTAGAGACCCCGGGGAGACCCAGTACTTC.

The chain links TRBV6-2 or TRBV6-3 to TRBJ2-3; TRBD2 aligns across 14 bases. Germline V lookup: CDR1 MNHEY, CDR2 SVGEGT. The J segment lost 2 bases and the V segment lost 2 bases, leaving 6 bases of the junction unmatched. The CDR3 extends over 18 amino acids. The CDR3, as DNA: TGTGCCAGCAGTTACCCCCAGACTAGCGGGAGGGCCACAGATACGCAGTATTTT. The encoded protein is CASSYPQTSGRATDTQYF.

Here the CDR3 DNA reads TGTGCCAGTAACCCCACGGGGGTCTACGAGCAGTACTTC. Translation gives CASNPTGVYEQYF. The V and J genes are TRBV19 and TRBJ2-7, with D possibly TRBD2 on 6 matching bases. The CDR3 spans 13 residues. Germline CDR1 reads LNHDA; CDR2 reads SQIVND (reference sequence). V dropped 7 bases and J dropped 3 bases, with 13 bases sitting between them.

The CDR3 bases are TGTGCCAGCAGCCCTCTCGGGACAGGGACCTACGAGCAGTACTTC. It specifies CASSPLGTGTYEQYF. The V call is TRBV27, the J call TRBJ2-7; TRBD1 aligns across 9 bases. The CDR3 length is 15 residues. V trimming: 6 bases; J trimming: 2 bases; junction bases outside the gene matches: 8. Germline lookup yields CDR1 MNHEY and CDR2 SMNVEV (reference sequence).

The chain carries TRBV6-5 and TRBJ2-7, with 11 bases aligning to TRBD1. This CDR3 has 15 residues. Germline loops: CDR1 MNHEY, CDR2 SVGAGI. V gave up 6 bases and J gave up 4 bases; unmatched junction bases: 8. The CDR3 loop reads CASRRTGQGAYEQYF. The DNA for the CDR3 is TGTGCCAGCAGGAGGACTGGACAGGGGGCTTACGAGCAGTACTTC.

The CDR3 here is CASSLSWAGTGELFF. The CDR3 nucleotides read TGTGCCAGCAGCTTGTCCTGGGCAGGCACCGGGGAGCTGTTTTTT. The chain carries TRBV5-8 and TRBJ2-2, with D unclear. The CDR3 extends over 15 amino acids. V was trimmed by 1 base and J by 4 bases, leaving 11 bases between them. CDR1 and CDR2 from the germline V gene are SGHTS and YDEGEE.

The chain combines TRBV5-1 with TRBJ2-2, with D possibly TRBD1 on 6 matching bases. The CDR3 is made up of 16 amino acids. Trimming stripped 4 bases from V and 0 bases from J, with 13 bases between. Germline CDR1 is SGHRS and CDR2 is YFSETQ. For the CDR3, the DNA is TGCGCCAGCAGCGATATCCGGACAGCGAACACCGGGGAGCTGTTTTTT. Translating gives CASSDIRTANTGELFF.

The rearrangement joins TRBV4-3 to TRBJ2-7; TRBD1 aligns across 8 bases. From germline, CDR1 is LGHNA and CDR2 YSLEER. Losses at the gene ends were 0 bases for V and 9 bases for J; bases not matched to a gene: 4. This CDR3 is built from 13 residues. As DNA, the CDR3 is TGCGCCAGCAGCCAAGATCTGGACAGGGTGCAGTACTTC. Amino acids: CASSQDLDRVQYF.

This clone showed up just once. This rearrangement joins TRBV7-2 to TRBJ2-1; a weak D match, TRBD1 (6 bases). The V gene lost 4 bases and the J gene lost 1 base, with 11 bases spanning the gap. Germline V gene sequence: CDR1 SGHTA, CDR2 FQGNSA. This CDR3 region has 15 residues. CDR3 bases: TGTGCCAGCAGCTCACAGGGCCCATCCTACAATGAGCAGTTCTTC. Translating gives CASSSQGPSYNEQFF.

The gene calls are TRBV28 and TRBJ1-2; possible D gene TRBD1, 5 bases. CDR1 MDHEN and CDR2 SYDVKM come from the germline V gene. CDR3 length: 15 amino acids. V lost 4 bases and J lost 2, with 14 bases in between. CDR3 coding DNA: TGTGCCAGCAGTTCCGGGGGGGATGTAAACTATGGCTACACCTTC. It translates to CASSSGGDVNYGYTF.

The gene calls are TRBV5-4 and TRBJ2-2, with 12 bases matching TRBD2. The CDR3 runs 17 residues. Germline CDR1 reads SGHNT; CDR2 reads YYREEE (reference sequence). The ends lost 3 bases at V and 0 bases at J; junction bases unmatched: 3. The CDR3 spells CASSSGLAGTNTGELFF. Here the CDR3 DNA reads TGTGCCAGCAGCTCTGGACTAGCGGGAACGAACACCGGGGAGCTGTTTTTT.

The CDR3 DNA sequence: TGTGCCAGCAGTTGGCCCGGGACTAGCGGGACTTACGAGCAGTACTTC. It codes for CASSWPGTSGTYEQYF. This chain uses TRBV28 with TRBJ2-7, with TRBD2 matching over 13 bases. CDR1 and CDR2 (germline): MDHEN, SYDVKM. The J segment lost 4 bases and the V segment lost 4 bases, leaving 7 bases of the junction unmatched. This CDR3 is built from 16 residues.